This T cell receptor beta chain is from a study of blood T cell repertoires in COVID-19. Only in-frame clones appear in the TCRdb table, and some are missing; sequencing was by immunoSEQ multiplex PCR. The sample records 200,000 to 250,000 clones, 84% being singletons. Trimming removed 10 bases from V and 1 base from J; junction bases left unmatched: 7. The CDR3 sequence is 13 residues long. Germline values: CDR1 SGHRS, CDR2 YFSETQ. This chain uses TRBV5-1 with TRBJ2-7, with 8 bases matching TRBD2. Sequenced: PBMCs or T cells enriched from blood (not recorded which). This sequence originates from a man aged 60-69 years who had recovered from COVID-19. The CDR3 here is CASSGGASYEQYF. The CDR3 bases are TGCGCCTCGTCCGGGGGGGCTTCCTACGAGCAGTACTTC.